This TCR beta chain was found in a study of glioma-infiltrating T cells. Study-level information: Sequencing aimed for roughly 4.5- to 11-fold coverage of approximately 990,000 peripheral T cells. Study-wide findings and caveats: Above-expected tissue-blood divergence occurred in all gliomas, most in low-grade ones. Shared blood CDR3 signature motifs marked patients with low tissue-blood divergence. Very few CDR3 sequences were shared between tissue and blood.

The CDR3 sequence is 12 residues long. The V and J ends lost 8 bases and 10 bases respectively, with 15 bases between them. CDR1 is SEHNR, CDR2 FQNEAQ, per germline (reference sequence). Amplification of TCR alpha and beta CDR3 regions from RNA used iRepertoire nested multiplex PCR. One entry per CDR3 protein, called by TCRdb with MiXCR from the multiplex PCR reads. The sample shows approximately 400,000 distinct CDR3 sequences, 41% of them seen only once. A note on this clonotype: Its specificity is not known. The conserved phenylalanine or tryptophan is not found at the CDR3 terminus, so this likely reflects a read error.

The rearrangement uses TRBV7-9 and TRBJ2-1; unclear D gene. The clonotype was recovered from a human donor with low-grade glioma or glioblastoma, undergoing nonglioma brain surgery, or in good health (not recorded which). Sequencing was performed on glioma tissue, nonneoplastic brain tissue, or PBMCs (not recorded which). The CDR3 is CASGDASLEQFL. CDR3 bases: TGTGCCAGCGGGGATGCCAGCCTCGAGCAGTTCTTA.